This entry describes one T cell receptor (beta chain). Its antigen specificity is not known. Base quality data are lacking; no much larger clone is found one base away. The record originates from a study of T cells in Graves' hyperthyroidism and ophthalmopathy (dated by TCRdb to about 2019). Regarding the research as a whole: Peripheral blood was sampled at the time of initial diagnosis, prior to any treatment. To identify distinguishing TCR V-J signatures, a discovery cohort of about 95 patients was used, comprising some 43 with Graves' ophthalmopathy and around 57 with stable Graves' hyperthyroidism. Prospective prediction of ophthalmopathy was tested in an independent validation cohort of some 20 hyperthyroidism patients and some 17 patients who later progressed to ophthalmopathy. The 100 discovery patients were randomly split 7:3 into training and test sets. Thyroid tissue and blood T-cell repertoires from about six Graves' hyperthyroidism patients were also compared in the study. Following sampling, methimazole starting at 30 mg daily was given to hyperthyroidism patients, and high-dose intravenous methylprednisolone was given to ophthalmopathy patients. The paper reports TCR Vbeta CDR3 sequencing of fewer than 150 peripheral blood samples: some 44 ophthalmopathy, about 75 hyperthyroidism and about 17 progressor patients. Overall study results and their limits: Sample size was not statistically predetermined, and blinding of investigators to group allocation was not performed. Blood samples also contained most of the expanded thyroid clonotypes (frequency above 0.001), which suggests that blood repertoires may reflect thyroid immune responses. In validation, progression to ophthalmopathy was predicted by the model with nearly 71% sensitivity and 72% to 85% specificity, a median of 6.5 months before onset. Ophthalmopathy was separated from stable hyperthyroidism by a 13 V-J signature model, with approximately 86% sensitivity and just over 81% specificity obtained in cross-validation and 80%/75% obtained in testing.

TCR beta CDR3 regions were amplified from RNA transcripts. A first-round RT-PCR of the TCR CDR3 used the HTBI primer set with the Qiagen OneStep RT-PCR kit. A second multiplex PCR round built the libraries, followed by size selection and purification. Libraries were sequenced paired-end with 100 bp reads on an Illumina HiSeq2000. The paper's processing steps were these. SOAPnuke was used to process the raw data, with reads discarded if the reads contained adapters or uncalled bases, had a mean Phred below 15, or lacked an exact constant-primer or identifier match. High-quality paired reads were merged using COPE v1.2.5, and each unique nucleotide sequence was defined as a clonotype. MiTCR v1.1 was used to align the clonotypes against IMGT TRBV, TRBD and TRBJ reference segments. The analysis included only V-J combinations with a frequency above 0.0001, which together covered around 99% of the repertoires. The TCS score was defined as F50 (clonal expansion) divided by E x V (chaos), with BLOSUM62-based TCRdist calculated between CDR3 peptides within each V-J. Welch's t-statistics and random forest reduced roughly 540 V-J features to 10 to 15, which were used in a naive Bayes classifier (R e1071). The similarity between thyroid and blood repertoires was quantified using the Morisita-Horn index. Clones were called with MiXCR by TCRdb after fastp trimmed the public reads at Q25, and only in-frame beta chains were retained. Records with the same CDR3 protein are collapsed into one entry carrying the most frequent genes and DNA. The V and J calls and clone size come from TCRdb's table, not from the authors' own analysis. The sample contains 750,000 to 950,000 distinct CDR3 sequences, roughly 37% of them found a single time. 7.5% to 9.5% of the sample is taken by the ten largest.

Stable Graves' hyperthyroidism was defined as no progression to ophthalmopathy during 18 months of follow-up. Hyperthyroidism patients were newly diagnosed, with disease duration under 2 months, and aged 18 to 65 years. Any patient with an uncontrolled infection, another autoimmune disease, pregnancy or lactation was excluded. Diagnoses relied on clinical symptoms, serum thyroxine and TRAb, thyroid ultrasound and orbital computed tomography. Ficoll-Paque density gradient centrifugation was used to isolate PBMCs from approximately 10 ml of fresh peripheral blood. Trizol reagent was used to extract total RNA, and RNA quality was then checked on an Agilent 2100 Bioanalyzer. The CDR3 runs 15 amino acids, cysteine and phenylalanine included. Left in the record is the CDR3 DNA by itself, 45 bases read in frame from the first base. The junction carries 15 bases between V and J, which are trimmed by 6 bases and 2 bases respectively.

The chain was built from TRBV12-3 or TRBV12-4 and TRBJ2-3, and the D gene may be TRBD2, 5 bases matching. The sample consisted of blood. The sequence was obtained from a young man with Graves' hyperthyroidism. The CDR3 corresponds to CASRLASGVTDTQYF. The nucleotide sequence is given as TGTGCCAGCAGGCTAGCATCCGGGGTCACAGATACGCAGTATTTT.